This record looks at one T cell receptor beta chain sequence and its context. Its antigen is still unknown. Primers included in the PCR were 60 Vbeta and 13 Jbeta primers. Generated by immunoSEQ multiplex PCR, the TCRdb table keeps only in-frame clones and is missing some. This sample yields roughly 190,000 clones, of which roughly 79% are seen a single time; 2% to 2.5% belongs to the top ten. Nominal health characterized the donors when sampled, though unrecorded immune exposures were likely. The sample originates from a study of cytomegalovirus exposure and HLA in healthy donors. Study-wide findings and caveats: In a later analysis, approximately 18,000 TCR beta sequences were associated with HLA alleles at 0.05 false discovery rate. In an earlier analysis, in 540 or so donors, most V segments appeared productive either ~90% or ~30% of the time.

V gave up 5 bases and J gave up 6 bases, with 13 bases separating them. This CDR3 contains 13 residues. From germline, CDR1 is MNHEY and CDR2 SMNVEV (reference sequence). The sequenced material came from PBMCs. The J gene is TRBJ1-1, the V gene TRBV27; tentatively, D is TRBD1 (5 bases). This receptor was obtained from a woman in her twenties or thirties in good health and CMV-seropositive. The chain's CDR3 is CASSPWGGAEAFF. CDR3 sequence (DNA): TGTGCCAGCAGTCCCTGGGGGGGGGCTGAAGCTTTCTTT.